This TCR beta chain was sequenced during a study of tumor-infiltrating lymphocytes in glioblastoma multiforme. Study-wide findings and caveats: The T cells in this sample were not sorted into functional subsets.

Three nested ARM-PCR rounds with V-beta and C-beta primers built TCRB libraries. Unique molecular identifiers were not described for the libraries. TCRdb re-derived calls from the multiplex PCR reads in MiXCR, one entry per CDR3 protein. Here the sample spans 15,000 to 20,000 distinct CDR3 sequences, under 80% being singletons. To note about this clonotype: What it binds is unknown. One end of the junction is discordant with germline, which a read error may explain.

The CDR3 contains 17 residues. The germline CDR1 and CDR2 sequences are SGHRS and YFSETQ. The chain combines TRBV5-1 with TRBJ2-6, with D perhaps TRBD1 (5 bases). The receptor was derived from a male donor with glioblastoma. The sample taken for sequencing was peripheral blood. CDR3 loop: CASSLEQGVSGANVMTF. The CDR3 region has the DNA TGCGCCAGCAGCTTGGAGCAGGGCGTCTCTGGGGCCAACGTCATGACTTTC.